This T cell receptor (beta chain) comes out of a study of shared clonotypes between healthy human individuals. There are 16 residues in the CDR3. The germline V gene encodes CDR1 LNHDA and CDR2 SQIVND (reference sequence). V lost 6 bases and J 3 bases, leaving 20 bases between the germline ends. Method: immunoSEQ multiplex PCR; TCRdb's copy keeps in-frame clones and lacks some. The sample includes hundreds of thousands of clones, 70% to 80% of them seen just once. This receptor was obtained from a woman between 35 and 50 years old in good health. Some clones in this sample may be carry-over from other donors' samples. Material for sequencing was PBMCs. The rearrangement links TRBV19 to TRBJ1-2, with TRBD1 as a possible D gene (6 bases). CDR3 sequence reads: CASRPGTPNYDYGYTF. The CDR3 DNA reads TGTGCCAGTAGACCCGGGACACCCAACTACGACTATGGCTACACCTTC.